This TCR beta chain was recorded in a study of T cell responses to AZD1222 COVID-19 vaccine. General study points: Without day 14 samples, only post-peak T cell repertoires were studied. Across spike, vaccine-associated CD4 TCRs were found, dominant at 160-218 and 743-854.

Some clones are missing from TCRdb's copy, which holds only in-frame ones; the method was immunoSEQ multiplex PCR. Of 100,000 to 150,000 clones listed, about 90% are singletons. On this clone itself: Its antigen is unknown.

The source material was peripheral blood, sampled on day 0 of AZD1222 vaccination. This clonotype was obtained from an adult in good health.

As DNA, the CDR3 is TGTGCCAGAGTTGACTTCGACAGGGCGGTAATAGATACGCAGTATTTT. Protein sequence: CARVDFDRAVIDTQYF. The rearrangement joins TRBV21-1 to TRBJ2-3; TRBD1 is taken as the D call from the table, unchecked against the DNA. TRBV21-1 represents a pseudogene. The CDR3 is 16 residues long.